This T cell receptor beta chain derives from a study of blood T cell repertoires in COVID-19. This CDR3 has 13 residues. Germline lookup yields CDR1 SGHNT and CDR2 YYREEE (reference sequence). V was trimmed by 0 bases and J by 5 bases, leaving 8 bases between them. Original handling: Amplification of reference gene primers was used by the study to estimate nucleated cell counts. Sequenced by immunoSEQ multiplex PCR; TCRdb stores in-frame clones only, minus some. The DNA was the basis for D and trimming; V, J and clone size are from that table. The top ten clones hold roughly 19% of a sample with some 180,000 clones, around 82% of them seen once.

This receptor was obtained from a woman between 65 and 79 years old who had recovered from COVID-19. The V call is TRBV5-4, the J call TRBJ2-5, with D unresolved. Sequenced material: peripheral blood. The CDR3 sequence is CASSLGYRETQYF. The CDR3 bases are TGTGCCAGCAGCTTGGGTTATCGGGAGACCCAGTACTTC.